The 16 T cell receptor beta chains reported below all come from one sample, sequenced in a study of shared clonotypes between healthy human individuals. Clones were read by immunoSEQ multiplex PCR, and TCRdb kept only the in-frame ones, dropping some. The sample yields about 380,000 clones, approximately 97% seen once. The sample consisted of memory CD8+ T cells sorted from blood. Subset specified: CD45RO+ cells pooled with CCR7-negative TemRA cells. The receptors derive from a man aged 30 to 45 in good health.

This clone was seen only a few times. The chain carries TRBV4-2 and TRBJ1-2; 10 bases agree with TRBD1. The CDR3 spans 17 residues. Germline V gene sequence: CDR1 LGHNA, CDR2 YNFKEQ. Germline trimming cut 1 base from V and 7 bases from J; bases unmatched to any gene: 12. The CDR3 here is CASSQGPPGTGDSGYTF. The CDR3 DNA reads TGTGCCAGCAGCCAAGGTCCCCCCGGGACAGGGGATAGTGGCTACACCTTC.

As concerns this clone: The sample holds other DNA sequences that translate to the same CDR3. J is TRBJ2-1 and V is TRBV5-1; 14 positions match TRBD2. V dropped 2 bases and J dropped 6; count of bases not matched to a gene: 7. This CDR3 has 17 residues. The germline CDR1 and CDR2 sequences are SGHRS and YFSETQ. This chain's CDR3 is CASSLQPGLAGVNEQFF. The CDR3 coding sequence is TGCGCCAGCAGCTTACAACCGGGACTAGCGGGAGTCAATGAGCAGTTCTTC.

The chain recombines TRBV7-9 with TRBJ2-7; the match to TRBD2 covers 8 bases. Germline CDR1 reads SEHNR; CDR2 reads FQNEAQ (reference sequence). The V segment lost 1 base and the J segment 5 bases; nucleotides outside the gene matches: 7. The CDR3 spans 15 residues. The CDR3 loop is CASSLGREGGDEQYF. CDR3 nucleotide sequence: TGTGCCAGCAGCTTAGGTCGGGAGGGTGGGGACGAGCAGTACTTC.

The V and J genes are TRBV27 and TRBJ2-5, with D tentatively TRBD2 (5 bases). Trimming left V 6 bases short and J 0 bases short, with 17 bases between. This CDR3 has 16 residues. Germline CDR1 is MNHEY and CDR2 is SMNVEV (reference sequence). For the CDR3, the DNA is TGTGCCAGCAGCTCGTTTCTAGCTGGGTACCAAGAGACCCAGTACTTC. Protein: CASSSFLAGYQETQYF.

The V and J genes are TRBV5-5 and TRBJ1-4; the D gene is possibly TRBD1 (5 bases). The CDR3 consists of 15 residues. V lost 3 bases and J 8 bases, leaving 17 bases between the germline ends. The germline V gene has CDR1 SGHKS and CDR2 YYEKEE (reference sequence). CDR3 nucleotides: TGTGCCAGCAGCTCCCACGTCCCTCAGGGCGAAAAACTGTTTTTT. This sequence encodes CASSSHVPQGEKLFF. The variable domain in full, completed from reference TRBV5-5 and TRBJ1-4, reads DAGVTQSPTHLIKTRGQQVTLRCSPISGHKSVSWYQQVLGQGPQFIFQYYEKEERGRGNFPDRFSARQFPNYSSELNVNALLLGDSALYLCASSSHVPQGEKLFFGSGTQLSVL.

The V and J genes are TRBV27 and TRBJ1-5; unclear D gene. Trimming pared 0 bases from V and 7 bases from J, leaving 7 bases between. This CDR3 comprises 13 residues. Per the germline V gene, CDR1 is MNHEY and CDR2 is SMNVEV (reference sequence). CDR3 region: CASSLSSRQPQHF. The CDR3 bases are TGTGCCAGCAGTTTATCGTCCAGGCAGCCCCAGCATTTT.

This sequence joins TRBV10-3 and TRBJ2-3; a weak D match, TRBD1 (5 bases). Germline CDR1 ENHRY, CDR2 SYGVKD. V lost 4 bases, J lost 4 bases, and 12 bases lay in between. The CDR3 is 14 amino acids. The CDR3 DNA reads TGTGCCATCAGTGGCCAGGGATCGGCAGATACGCAGTATTTT. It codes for CAISGQGSADTQYF.

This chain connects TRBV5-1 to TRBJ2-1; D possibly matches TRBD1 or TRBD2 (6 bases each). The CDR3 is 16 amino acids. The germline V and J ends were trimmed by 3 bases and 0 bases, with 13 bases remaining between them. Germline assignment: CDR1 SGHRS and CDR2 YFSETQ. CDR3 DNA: TGCGCCAGCAGCTGGGGGGCGATAAGCTCCTACAATGAGCAGTTCTTC. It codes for CASSWGAISSYNEQFF.

The CDR3 DNA reads as TGCGCCAGCAGCCGGGGGGAGGGAACCAATCAGCCCCAGCATTTT. It yields the protein CASSRGEGTNQPQHF. This rearrangement joins TRBV4-1 to TRBJ1-5; tentatively, D is TRBD1 (5 bases). V dropped 4 bases and J dropped 3 bases, with 13 bases sitting between them. Per germline, CDR1 MGHRA and CDR2 YSYEKL. CDR3 length equals 15 residues.

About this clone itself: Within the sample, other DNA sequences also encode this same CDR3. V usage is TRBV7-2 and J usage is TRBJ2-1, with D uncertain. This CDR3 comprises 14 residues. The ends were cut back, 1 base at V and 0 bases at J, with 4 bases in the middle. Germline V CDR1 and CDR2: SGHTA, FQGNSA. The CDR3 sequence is CASSLDYSYNEQFF. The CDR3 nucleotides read TGTGCCAGCAGCTTAGACTACTCCTACAATGAGCAGTTCTTC.

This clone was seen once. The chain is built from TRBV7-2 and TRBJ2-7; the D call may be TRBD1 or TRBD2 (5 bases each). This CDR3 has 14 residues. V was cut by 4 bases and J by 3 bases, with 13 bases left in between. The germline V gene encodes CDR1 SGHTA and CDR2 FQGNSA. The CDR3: CASSWPGRDYEQYF. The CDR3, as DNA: TGTGCCAGCAGCTGGCCGGGACGGGACTACGAGCAGTACTTC.

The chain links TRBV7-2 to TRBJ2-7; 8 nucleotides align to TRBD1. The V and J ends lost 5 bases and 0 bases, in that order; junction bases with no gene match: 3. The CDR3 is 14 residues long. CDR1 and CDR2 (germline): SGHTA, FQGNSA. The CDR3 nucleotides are TGTGCCAGCAGCGTGGACAGGGTCTCCTACGAGCAGTACTTC. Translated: CASSVDRVSYEQYF.

The DNA of the CDR3 is TGTGCCAGCAGTTTCCCCACATTGAACACTGAAGCTTTCTTT. Amino acids: CASSFPTLNTEAFF. V and J are TRBV28 and TRBJ1-1; D unresolved. Germline lookup yields CDR1 MDHEN and CDR2 SYDVKM. Trimming took off 3 bases at V and 0 bases at J, with 8 bases between the two ends. This CDR3 is 14 amino acids long.

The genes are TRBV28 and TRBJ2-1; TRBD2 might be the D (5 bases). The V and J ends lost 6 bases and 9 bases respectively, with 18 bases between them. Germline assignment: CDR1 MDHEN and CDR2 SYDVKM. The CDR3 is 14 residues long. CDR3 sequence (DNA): TGTGCCAGCAGGACCCCGAGCGCGGGCCTTGAGCAGTTCTTC. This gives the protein CASRTPSAGLEQFF. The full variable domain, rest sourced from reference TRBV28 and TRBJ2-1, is DVKVTQSSRYLVKRTGEKVFLECVQDMDHENMFWYRQDPGLGLRLIYFSYDVKMKEKGDIPEGYSVSREKKERFSLILESASTNQTSMYLCASRTPSAGLEQFFGPGTRLTVL.

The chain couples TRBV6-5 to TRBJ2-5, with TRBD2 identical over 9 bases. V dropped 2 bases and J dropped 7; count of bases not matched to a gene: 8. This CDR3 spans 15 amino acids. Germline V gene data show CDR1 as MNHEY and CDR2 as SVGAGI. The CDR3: CASSYTNSGSGTQYF. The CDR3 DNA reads TGTGCCAGCAGTTACACCAATAGCGGGAGCGGGACCCAGTACTTC.

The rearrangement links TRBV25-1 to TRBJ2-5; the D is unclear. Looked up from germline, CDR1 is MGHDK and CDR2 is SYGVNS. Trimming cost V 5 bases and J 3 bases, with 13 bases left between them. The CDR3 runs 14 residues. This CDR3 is CASSNQERKETQYF. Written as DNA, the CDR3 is TGTGCCAGCAGTAATCAGGAAAGAAAAGAGACCCAGTACTTC.